Below are 23 T cell receptor beta chains sequenced from a single sample in a study of radiation and T cells in renal cell carcinoma. Time point denoted: blood 4 weeks post-SBRT, at nephrectomy. Described treatment: 15 Gy SBRT to primary tumor, nephrectomy 4 weeks later. Using immunoSEQ multiplex PCR, the repertoire was profiled, and TCRdb retains in-frame clones only, with some absent. Counted here are around 170,000 clones, 88% occurring once; the ten biggest clones make up about 11%. Sample: blood, taken from a patient whose treatment included radiotherapy and nephrectomy. These receptor sequences come from a woman aged 50 to 60 with renal cell carcinoma.

This chain uses TRBV15 with TRBJ2-7; 12 bases map to TRBD1. The germline gives CDR1 LNHNV, CDR2 YYDKDF (reference sequence). CDR3 length equals 14 residues. V lost 5 bases to trimming and J lost 5 bases; unmatched junction nucleotides: 4. CDR3 residues: CATSRDRGRHEQYF. Written as DNA, the CDR3 is TGTGCCACCAGCCGGGACAGGGGGCGCCACGAGCAGTACTTC.

The V and J genes are TRBV2 and TRBJ1-2; a possible D gene is TRBD1 (5 bases). The CDR3 has 13 amino acids. Trimming took 5 bases from V and 4 from J, leaving 11 bases between them. Germline V CDR1 and CDR2: SNHLY, FYNNEI. Written as DNA, the CDR3 is TGTGCCAGCAGTCTCGAAGGGACCTATGGCTACACCTTC. Its translation is CASSLEGTYGYTF.

The V gene is TRBV9, the J gene TRBJ2-1; D unresolved. Germline-derived CDR1 and CDR2 are SGDLS and YYNGEE. CDR3 length: 15 amino acids. Trimming shortened V by 0 bases and J by 1 base, and 8 bases separated the two germline ends. CDR3 protein: CASSVARSSYNEQFF. The CDR3 nucleotides are TGTGCCAGCAGCGTAGCTCGTTCTTCCTACAATGAGCAGTTCTTC.

The chain recombines TRBV6-1 with TRBJ2-7; possibly TRBD2 for D (6 bases). CDR3 length: 16 residues. The ends were cut back, 2 bases at V and 3 bases at J, with 17 bases in the middle. Per the germline V gene, CDR1 is MNHNS and CDR2 is SASEGT. CDR3 in DNA: TGTGCCAGCAGTGAAAGAAGAGGCGGGGACCTCTACGAGCAGTACTTC. Amino acid sequence: CASSERRGGDLYEQYF.

This clone was picked up a small number of times. The V gene is TRBV5-1, the J gene TRBJ1-4; D ambiguous. There are 14 residues in the CDR3. Germline V CDR1 and CDR2: SGHRS, YFSETQ. V shed 0 bases and J shed 6 bases, with 9 bases lying between them. CDR3 loop: CASSLVNGDEKLFF. The CDR3 nucleotides are TGCGCCAGCAGCTTGGTCAACGGGGATGAAAAACTGTTTTTT.

This clone was seen just once. The V and J genes are TRBV19 and TRBJ1-1; D is possibly TRBD1 (6 bases). Germline V CDR1 and CDR2: LNHDA, SQIVND (reference sequence). This CDR3 is built from 14 residues. The V and J ends lost 6 bases and 1 base respectively, with 12 bases between them. CDR3 sequence reads: CASRGTSRNTEAFF. The CDR3 DNA reads TGTGCCAGTAGGGGGACATCTCGGAACACTGAAGCTTTCTTT.

The chain combines TRBV5-6 with TRBJ2-3; 8 nucleotides line up with TRBD2. Losses at the gene ends were 2 bases for V and 5 bases for J; bases not matched to a gene: 4. The CDR3 is 14 amino acids. CDR1 and CDR2 from the germline V gene are SGHDT and YYEEEE. The CDR3 sequence: CASSLGGGLDTQYF. The CDR3 bases are TGTGCCAGCAGCTTAGGCGGGGGGTTAGATACGCAGTATTTT.

This clone was observed a handful of times. This chain uses TRBV19 with TRBJ2-7, with D possibly being TRBD1 (5 bases). The germline V gene encodes CDR1 LNHDA and CDR2 SQIVND (reference sequence). The CDR3 has 14 amino acids. Trimming shortened V by 5 bases and J by 9 bases, and 20 bases separated the two germline ends. CDR3 DNA: TGTGCCAGTAGTTCCGACAGCCTCGGCCTGAGGCAGTACTTC. It yields the protein CASSSDSLGLRQYF.

V is TRBV2 and J is TRBJ2-2; D possibly corresponds to TRBD2 (5 bases). This CDR3 comprises 14 residues. Germline values: CDR1 SNHLY, CDR2 FYNNEI. V was clipped by 6 bases and J by 6 bases, with 14 bases between them. Here the CDR3 DNA reads TGTGCCAGCAGGGGAATCAGAGCGGCCGGGGAGCTGTTTTTT. This gives the protein CASRGIRAAGELFF.

V usage is TRBV18 and J usage is TRBJ1-2, with 10 bases lining up with TRBD1. CDR1 KGHSH and CDR2 LQKENI come from the germline V gene. The CDR3 extends over 17 amino acids. After removal of 4 bases from V and 3 bases from J, the junction contained 11 bases not matched to a gene. Here the CDR3 reads CASSLNLQDRGDYGYTF. The CDR3 DNA is TGTGCCAGCTCACTTAACCTCCAGGACAGGGGGGACTATGGCTACACCTTC.

V and J are TRBV6-5 and TRBJ1-5; no firm D call. Germline assignment: CDR1 MNHEY and CDR2 SVGAGI. The CDR3 covers 13 residues. Trimming stripped 6 bases from V and 3 bases from J, with 9 bases between. DNA of the CDR3: TGTGCCAGCAGCCCACGGGACAATCAGCCCCAGCATTTT. Translation gives CASSPRDNQPQHF.

This rearrangement joins TRBV5-1 to TRBJ2-7; 10 nucleotides match TRBD1. Per the germline V gene, CDR1 is SGHRS and CDR2 is YFSETQ. There are 14 residues in the CDR3. V lost 1 base, J lost 4 bases, and 2 bases stayed unmatched. CDR3 residues: CASSLQGQGYEQYF. In DNA form, the CDR3 reads TGCGCCAGCAGCTTGCAGGGACAGGGGTACGAGCAGTACTTC.

The chain uses TRBV10-2 and TRBJ1-1, with 10 nucleotides matching TRBD1. V was pared by 10 bases and J by 4 bases, with 12 bases of the junction left unmatched. Per the germline V gene, CDR1 is WSHSY and CDR2 is SAAADI. This CDR3 comprises 15 residues. CDR3 DNA: TGCGCCACCCTGGACAGGGGGGGGATCGGCACTGAAGCTTTCTTT. This translates into CATLDRGGIGTEAFF.

This rearrangement joins TRBV14 to TRBJ1-4; the D is unclear. The germline CDR1 and CDR2 sequences are SGHDN and FVKESK. V was cut by 1 base and J by 4 bases, with 10 bases left in between. The CDR3 is 15 residues long. In DNA, the CDR3 is TGTGCCAGCAGCCAAGTAGGGTGGAGTAATGAAAAACTGTTTTTT. Encoded protein: CASSQVGWSNEKLFF. Drawing the rest from reference TRBV14 and TRBJ1-4, the complete variable domain is EAGVTQFPSHSVIEKGQTVTLRCDPISGHDNLYWYRRVMGKEIKFLLHFVKESKQDESGMPNNRFLAERTGGTYSTLKVQPAELEDSGVYFCASSQVGWSNEKLFFGSGTQLSVL.

This clone showed up just a few times. The chain couples TRBV21-1 to TRBJ2-3; the D call TRBD1 from the table was never checked on the DNA. TRBV21-1 is classified as a pseudogene. This CDR3 has 16 residues. CDR3 sequence (DNA): TGTGCCAGCAGCCAACCAGGACAGCTCCTCGTCAAAACGCAGTATTTT. Its translation: CASSQPGQLLVKTQYF.

The CDR3 DNA reads TGTGCCAGTAGTCCCTCCAGGGTGGGAGAAAAACTGTTTTTT. The encoded protein is CASSPSRVGEKLFF. This chain connects TRBV19 to TRBJ1-4, with D perhaps TRBD1 (5 bases). With 5 bases removed from V and 8 bases from J, the gap between germline ends came to 15 bases. This CDR3 is built from 14 residues. Germline V gene data show CDR1 as LNHDA and CDR2 as SQIVND (reference sequence).

The CDR3 sequence is CASSPGTSGETQYF. The DNA of the CDR3 is TGCGCCAGCAGCCCCGGGACTAGCGGAGAGACCCAGTACTTC. The J gene is TRBJ2-5, the V gene TRBV5-1; 11 bases map to TRBD2. This CDR3 has 14 residues. Per the germline V gene, CDR1 is SGHRS and CDR2 is YFSETQ. The V and J ends lost 4 bases and 4 bases, in that order; junction bases with no gene match: 3.

The chain has TRBV4-1 and TRBJ2-3; no clear D gene. Deletions cut 1 base from V and 5 bases from J, with 4 bases between. This CDR3 spans 12 amino acids. Germline V gene data show CDR1 as MGHRA and CDR2 as YSYEKL. The chain's CDR3 is CASSQVLDTQYF. The CDR3 region has the DNA TGCGCCAGCAGCCAAGTGCTAGATACGCAGTATTTT.

This clone was recorded once. V usage is TRBV2 and J usage is TRBJ1-5; 7 nucleotides match TRBD1. Germline CDR1 is SNHLY and CDR2 is FYNNEI. Germline trimming cut 8 bases from V and 2 bases from J; bases unmatched to any gene: 12. The CDR3 length is 16 residues. The CDR3 here is CASRRDSGDGNQPQHF. CDR3 DNA sequence: TGTGCCAGCCGCCGGGACAGCGGAGATGGCAATCAGCCCCAGCATTTT.

The gene calls are TRBV6-1 and TRBJ2-1, with 7 bases that match TRBD2. With 6 bases clipped from V and 4 bases from J, the junction kept 3 bases outside the gene matches. Germline V lookup: CDR1 MNHNS, CDR2 SASEGT. This CDR3 is 13 amino acids long. The CDR3 loop reads CASRASGYNEQFF. Written as DNA, the CDR3 is TGTGCCAGCAGGGCTAGCGGATACAATGAGCAGTTCTTC.

The V and J genes are TRBV10-2 and TRBJ1-1, with D uncertain. Trimming pared 3 bases from V and 0 bases from J, leaving 5 bases between. CDR3 length: 13 amino acids. Per germline, CDR1 WSHSY and CDR2 SAAADI. The CDR3: CASSDTMNTEAFF. CDR3 bases: TGCGCCAGCAGTGACACCATGAACACTGAAGCTTTCTTT.

The chain couples TRBV9 to TRBJ1-2; TRBD1 agrees at 8 bases. V gave up 5 bases and J gave up 3 bases; unmatched junction bases: 3. CDR1 is SGDLS, CDR2 YYNGEE, per germline. The CDR3 spans 13 residues. The chain's CDR3 is CASSGTGYYGYTF. The CDR3 nucleotides are TGTGCCAGCAGTGGGACAGGCTACTATGGCTACACCTTC.

The V and J genes are TRBV27 and TRBJ2-7; possible D gene TRBD2, 5 bases. The CDR3 loop spans 14 amino acids. V was shortened by 2 bases and J by 3 bases, with 11 bases between the two germline ends. CDR1 is MNHEY and CDR2 is SMNVEV in the germline V gene (reference sequence). The CDR3 here is CASSLRQDFYEQYF. The CDR3 DNA follows: TGTGCCAGCAGTTTACGCCAGGACTTCTACGAGCAGTACTTC.